Listed below are T cell receptor beta chains from one sample, sequenced in a study of T cell responses to AZD1222 COVID-19 vaccine. Data came from immunoSEQ multiplex PCR; TCRdb stores just in-frame clones and leaves some out. The profile shows over 120,000 clones, roughly 89% of them singletons. The starting material was peripheral blood, obtained on day 0 of AZD1222 vaccination. The source of these receptors is an adult in good health. Both conserved end residues are part of each CDR3. D genes are given only for firm matches. The size entry is marked missing in some rows and otherwise reads once, few, many or a size class.

clone_size j_call v_call cdr3_length d_call cdr3_aa cdr3_nt
. TRBJ2-7 TRBV28 13 TRBD1 CAKKQGGAYEQYF TGTGCCAAGAAACAGGGGGGCGCCTACGAGCAGTACTTC
. TRBJ2-1 TRBV6-4 16 TRBD2 CASSDTSGGGYNEQFF TGTGCCAGCAGTGATACTAGCGGGGGGGGCTACAATGAGCAGTTCTTC
. TRBJ1-1 TRBV18 13 . CASSPQGDTEAFF TGTGCCAGCTCACCACAGGGAGACACTGAAGCTTTCTTT
. TRBJ2-7 TRBV18 15 TRBD1 CASSKRDRETYEQYF TGTGCCAGCTCAAAAAGGGACAGGGAAACCTACGAGCAGTACTTC
few TRBJ1-1 TRBV15 14 . CATTPAGVNTEAFF TGTGCCACGACCCCTGCGGGAGTGAACACTGAAGCTTTCTTT
. TRBJ2-7 TRBV7-2 13 TRBD2 CASSLGLVGEQYF TGTGCCAGCAGCTTGGGACTAGTAGGCGAGCAGTACTTC
. TRBJ2-7 TRBV6-5 15 TRBD2 CASSYPAGSAYEQYF TGTGCCAGCAGTTATCCAGCGGGAAGTGCGTACGAGCAGTACTTC
. TRBJ2-3 TRBV5-4 14 TRBD1 CASSPGQATDTQYF TGTGCCAGCAGCCCTGGACAGGCCACAGATACGCAGTATTTT
. TRBJ1-2 TRBV25-1 14 . CASSEYGGLGGYTF TGTGCCAGCAGTGAATATGGGGGCTTGGGGGGCTACACCTTC
. TRBJ2-1 TRBV18 11 . CASSPTNEQFF TGTGCCAGCTCACCGACGAATGAGCAGTTCTTC
. TRBJ2-5 TRBV15 14 . CATSRDRTLETQYF TGTGCCACCAGCAGAGATCGGACGCTGGAGACCCAGTACTTC
. TRBJ1-4 TRBV21-1 15 . CASSKDVRVNEKLFF TGTGCCAGCAGCAAAGACGTCAGGGTTAACGAAAAACTGTTTTTT
. TRBJ2-2 TRBV7-8 16 TRBD2 CASSPGLAGGSGELFF TGTGCCAGCAGCCCAGGACTAGCGGGAGGCTCCGGGGAGCTGTTTTTT
. TRBJ1-2 TRBV5-1 14 TRBD1 CASSSQQGATGYTF TGCGCCAGCAGCTCCCAACAGGGGGCAACTGGCTACACCTTC
. TRBJ1-1 TRBV7-6 14 . CASSLAAGNTEAFF TGTGCCAGCAGCTTAGCGGCGGGGAACACTGAAGCTTTCTTT
. TRBJ2-2 TRBV19 16 TRBD1 CASSSKPQGANGELFF TGTGCCAGTAGTTCCAAACCACAGGGGGCCAACGGGGAGCTGTTTTTT
. TRBJ1-3 TRBV6-5 15 . CASSRVTSGGNTIYF TGTGCCAGCTCTAGGGTTACCTCCGGTGGAAACACCATATATTTT
once TRBJ1-4 TRBV5-1 14 . CASSYQGGNEKLFF TGCGCCAGCAGTTACCAGGGTGGTAATGAAAAACTGTTTTTT
. TRBJ2-1 TRBV7-6 18 TRBD1 CASSAVGIDRDSYNEQFF TGTGCCAGCAGCGCGGTCGGTATAGACAGGGATTCCTACAATGAGCAGTTCTTC
. TRBJ2-1 TRBV2 15 TRBD1 CASSEDRGAYNEQFF TGTGCCAGCAGTGAAGACAGGGGCGCCTACAATGAGCAGTTCTTC
. TRBJ1-1 TRBV3-1/TRBV3-2 17 . CASSQDWFSGGPPEAFF TGTGCCAGCAGCCAAGATTGGTTTTCCGGCGGCCCCCCTGAAGCTTTCTTT
. TRBJ2-7 TRBV5-1 17 TRBD1 CASSPTIRQGAGHEQYF TGCGCCAGCAGCCCTACTATACGACAGGGTGCTGGCCACGAGCAGTACTTC
. TRBJ2-5 TRBV5-1 14 . CASSLIGLQETQYF TGCGCCAGCAGCTTGATAGGCTTACAAGAGACCCAGTACTTC
. TRBJ2-5 TRBV7-2 15 . CASSPLGGASETQYF TGTGCCAGCAGCCCTTTGGGGGGGGCGAGTGAGACCCAGTACTTC
. TRBJ1-2 TRBV5-6 15 . CASSLDRGSGYGYTF TGTGCCAGCAGCTTGGACCGGGGCTCGGGCTATGGCTACACCTTC
. TRBJ1-1 TRBV7-9 15 . CASSLMGRSNTEAFF TGTGCCAGCAGCTTAATGGGCAGAAGCAACACTGAAGCTTTCTTT
. TRBJ1-6 TRBV5-1 12 . CASSLDARPLHF TGCGCCAGCAGCTTGGACGCTCGACCCCTCCACTTT
. TRBJ1-2 TRBV27 14 . CASSLWQGSYGYTF TGTGCCAGCAGTTTATGGCAGGGGAGCTATGGCTACACCTTC
once TRBJ2-2 TRBV25-1 17 TRBD2 CASSEFGASGSPGELFF TGTGCCAGCAGTGAATTCGGGGCTAGCGGGAGTCCCGGGGAGCTGTTTTTT
few TRBJ1-1 TRBV7-6 17 TRBD1 CASSSGGKGGMNTEAFF TGTGCCAGCAGCTCTGGAGGTAAAGGGGGCATGAACACTGAAGCTTTCTTT
. TRBJ1-1 TRBV18 13 . CASSHSANTEAFF TGTGCCAGCTCCCACAGTGCGAACACTGAAGCTTTCTTT
. TRBJ1-1 TRBV6-5 13 . CASSYSTQGEAFF TGTGCCAGCAGTTACTCGACGCAGGGGGAAGCTTTCTTT
once TRBJ2-2 TRBV28 13 . CASRLQSTGELFF TGTGCCAGCAGACTGCAAAGTACCGGGGAGCTGTTTTTT
. TRBJ2-7 TRBV27 15 TRBD2 CASSLTSGGSYEQYF TGTGCCAGCAGTCTAACTAGCGGGGGGTCCTACGAGCAGTACTTC
. TRBJ1-2 TRBV21-1 14 . CASSTQNRKYGYTF TGTGCCAGCAGTACGCAAAACCGCAAATATGGCTACACCTTC
. TRBJ1-2 TRBV7-2 15 . CASSLVRDEVSGYTF TGTGCCAGCAGCTTAGTCCGGGACGAGGTTTCTGGCTACACCTTC
. TRBJ2-1 TRBV7-9 13 TRBD1 CASSRTDRGTTVF TGTGCCAGCAGCCGAACAGACAGGGGAACTACAGTCTTC
. TRBJ2-3 TRBV5-1 16 TRBD1 CASSPGQGGSTDTQYF TGCGCCAGCAGCCCGGGACAGGGGGGAAGCACAGATACGCAGTATTTT
. TRBJ2-3 TRBV2 17 TRBD2 CASSEEAGGPLTDTQYF TGTGCCAGCAGTGAAGAGGCGGGAGGGCCCTTAACAGATACGCAGTATTTT
. TRBJ1-2 TRBV7-8 14 . CASSLVAGSYGYTF TGTGCCAGCAGCTTAGTGGCGGGAAGCTATGGCTACACCTTC
. TRBJ2-7 TRBV5-1 14 . CASSIGLANYEQYF TGCGCCAGCAGCATCGGACTGGCTAACTACGAGCAGTACTTC
. TRBJ2-1 TRBV7-9 16 TRBD1 CASSLGGTGFGDEQFF TGTGCCAGCAGCTTAGGCGGGACAGGGTTTGGCGATGAGCAGTTCTTC
. TRBJ2-6 TRBV27 15 . CASSRWISGANVLTF TGTGCCAGCAGCCGCTGGATCTCTGGGGCCAACGTCCTGACTTTC
. TRBJ2-7 TRBV11-2 12 . CASSFLPYEQYF TGTGCCAGCAGCTTCCTTCCCTACGAGCAGTACTTC
. TRBJ1-1 TRBV11-2 14 . CASSWVEVNTEAFF TGTGCCAGCAGCTGGGTTGAAGTTAACACTGAAGCTTTCTTT
. TRBJ1-2 TRBV5-4 14 TRBD1 CASSWTGAQVSYTF TGTGCCAGCAGCTGGACAGGGGCTCAGGTCAGCTACACCTTC
. TRBJ2-7 TRBV18 13 . CASSPARQDEQYF TGTGCCAGCTCACCAGCCCGACAGGACGAGCAGTACTTC
. TRBJ1-2 TRBV19 13 TRBD1 CASRTGETYGYTF TGTGCCAGTAGGACAGGGGAGACCTATGGCTACACCTTC